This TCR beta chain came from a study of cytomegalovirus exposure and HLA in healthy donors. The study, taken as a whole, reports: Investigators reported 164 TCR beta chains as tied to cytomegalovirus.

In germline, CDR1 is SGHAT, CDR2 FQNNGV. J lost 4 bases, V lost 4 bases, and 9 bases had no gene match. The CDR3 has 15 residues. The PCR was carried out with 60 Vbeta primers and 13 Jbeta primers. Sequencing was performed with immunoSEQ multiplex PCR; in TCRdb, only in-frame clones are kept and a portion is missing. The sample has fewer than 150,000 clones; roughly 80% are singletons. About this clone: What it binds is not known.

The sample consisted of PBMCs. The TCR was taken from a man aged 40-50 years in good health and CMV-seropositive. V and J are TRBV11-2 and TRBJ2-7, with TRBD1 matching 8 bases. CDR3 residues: CASSSPDRGRYEQYF. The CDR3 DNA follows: TGTGCCAGCAGCTCCCCCGACAGGGGTCGGTACGAGCAGTACTTC. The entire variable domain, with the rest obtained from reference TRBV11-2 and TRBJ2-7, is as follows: EAGVAQSPRYKIIEKRQSVAFWCNPISGHATLYWYQQILGQGPKLLIQFQNNGVVDDSQLPKDRFSAERLKGVDSTLKIQPAKLEDSAVYLCASSSPDRGRYEQYFGPGTRLTVT.